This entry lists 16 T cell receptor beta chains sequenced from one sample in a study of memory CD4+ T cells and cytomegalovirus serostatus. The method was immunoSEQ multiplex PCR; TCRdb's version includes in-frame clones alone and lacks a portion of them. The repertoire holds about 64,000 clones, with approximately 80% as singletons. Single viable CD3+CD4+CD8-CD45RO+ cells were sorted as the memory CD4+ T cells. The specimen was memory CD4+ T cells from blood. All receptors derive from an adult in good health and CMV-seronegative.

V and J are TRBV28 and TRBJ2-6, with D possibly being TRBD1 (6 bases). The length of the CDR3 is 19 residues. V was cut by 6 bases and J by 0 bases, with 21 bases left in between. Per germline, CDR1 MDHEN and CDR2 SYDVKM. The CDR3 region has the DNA TGTGCCAGCAGCTCTTATGGTCAGGGGACGAGCTCTGGGGCCAACGTCCTGACTTTC. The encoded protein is CASSSYGQGTSSGANVLTF. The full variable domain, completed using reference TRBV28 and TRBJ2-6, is DVKVTQSSRYLVKRTGEKVFLECVQDMDHENMFWYRQDPGLGLRLIYFSYDVKMKEKGDIPEGYSVSREKKERFSLILESASTNQTSMYLCASSSYGQGTSSGANVLTFGAGSRLTVL.

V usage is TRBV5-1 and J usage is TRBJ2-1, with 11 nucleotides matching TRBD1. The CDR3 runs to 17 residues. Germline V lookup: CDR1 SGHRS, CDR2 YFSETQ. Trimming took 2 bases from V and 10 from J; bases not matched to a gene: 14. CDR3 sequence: CASSFSGTGGSGGEQFF. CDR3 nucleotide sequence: TGCGCCAGCAGCTTTTCCGGGACAGGGGGAAGCGGGGGGGAGCAGTTCTTC.

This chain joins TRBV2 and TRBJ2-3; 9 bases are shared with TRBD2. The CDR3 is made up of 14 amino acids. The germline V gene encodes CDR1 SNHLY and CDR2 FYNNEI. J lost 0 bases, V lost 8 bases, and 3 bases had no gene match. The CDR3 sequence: CASGRGGSTDTQYF. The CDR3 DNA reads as TGTGCCAGCGGGCGGGGGGGAAGCACAGATACGCAGTATTTT.

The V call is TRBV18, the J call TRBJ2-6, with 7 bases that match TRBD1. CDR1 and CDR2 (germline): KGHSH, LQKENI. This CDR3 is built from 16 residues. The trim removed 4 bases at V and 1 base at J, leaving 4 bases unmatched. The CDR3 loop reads CASSLRQGSGANVLTF. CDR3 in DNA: TGTGCCAGCTCACTAAGACAGGGTTCTGGGGCCAACGTCCTGACTTTC.

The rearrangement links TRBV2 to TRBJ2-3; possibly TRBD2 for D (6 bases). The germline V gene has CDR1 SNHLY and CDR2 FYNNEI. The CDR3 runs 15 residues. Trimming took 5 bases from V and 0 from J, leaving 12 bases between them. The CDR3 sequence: CASSSLASSTDTQYF. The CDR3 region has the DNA TGTGCCAGCAGTTCACTAGCCTCTAGCACAGATACGCAGTATTTT.

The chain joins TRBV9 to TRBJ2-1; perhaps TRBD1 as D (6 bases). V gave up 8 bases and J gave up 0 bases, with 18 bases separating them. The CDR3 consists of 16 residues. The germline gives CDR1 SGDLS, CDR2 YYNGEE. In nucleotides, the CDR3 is TGTGCCAGTAGATATATGAGGGGGAGCTCCTACAATGAGCAGTTCTTC. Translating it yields CASRYMRGSSYNEQFF.

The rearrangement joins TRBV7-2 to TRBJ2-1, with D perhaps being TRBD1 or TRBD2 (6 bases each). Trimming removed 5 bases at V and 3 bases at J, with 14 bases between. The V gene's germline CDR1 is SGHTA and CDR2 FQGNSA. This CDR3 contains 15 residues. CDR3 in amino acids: CASSDRGGGYNEQFF. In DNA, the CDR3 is TGTGCCAGCAGCGATCGAGGGGGAGGCTACAATGAGCAGTTCTTC.

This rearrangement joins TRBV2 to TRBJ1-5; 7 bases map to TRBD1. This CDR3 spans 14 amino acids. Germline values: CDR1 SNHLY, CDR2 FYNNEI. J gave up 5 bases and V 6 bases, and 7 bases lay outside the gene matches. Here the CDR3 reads CASRQQGSDQPQHF. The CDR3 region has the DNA TGTGCCAGCAGGCAACAGGGGTCCGATCAGCCCCAGCATTTT.

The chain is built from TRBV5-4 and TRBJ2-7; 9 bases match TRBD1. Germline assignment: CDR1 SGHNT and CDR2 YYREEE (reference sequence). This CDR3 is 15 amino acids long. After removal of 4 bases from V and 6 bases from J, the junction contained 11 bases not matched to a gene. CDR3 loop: CASSERGQGGLEQYF. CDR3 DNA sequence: TGTGCCAGCAGCGAAAGGGGACAGGGTGGCCTCGAGCAGTACTTC.

CDR3 loop: CASSTPRGKNNEQFF. CDR3 DNA: TGTGCCAGCAGCACGCCCAGGGGAAAGAACAATGAGCAGTTCTTC. The chain uses TRBV7-9 and TRBJ2-1; maybe TRBD1 (6 bases). V was clipped by 5 bases and J by 5 bases, with 16 bases between them. Germline CDR1 SEHNR, CDR2 FQNEAQ (reference sequence). The CDR3 contains 15 residues.

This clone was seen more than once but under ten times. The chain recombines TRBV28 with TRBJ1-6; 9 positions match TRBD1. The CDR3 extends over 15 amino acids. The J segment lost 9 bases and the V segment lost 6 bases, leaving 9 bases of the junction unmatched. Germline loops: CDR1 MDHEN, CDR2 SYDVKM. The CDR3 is CASSGRDRATSPLHF. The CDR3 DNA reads TGTGCCAGCAGCGGAAGGGACAGGGCGACTTCACCCCTCCACTTT.

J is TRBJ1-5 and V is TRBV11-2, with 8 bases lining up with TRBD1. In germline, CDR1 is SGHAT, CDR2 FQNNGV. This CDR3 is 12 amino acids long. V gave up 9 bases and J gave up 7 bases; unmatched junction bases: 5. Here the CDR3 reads CASGQGGQPQHF. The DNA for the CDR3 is TGTGCCAGTGGACAGGGAGGACAGCCCCAGCATTTT.

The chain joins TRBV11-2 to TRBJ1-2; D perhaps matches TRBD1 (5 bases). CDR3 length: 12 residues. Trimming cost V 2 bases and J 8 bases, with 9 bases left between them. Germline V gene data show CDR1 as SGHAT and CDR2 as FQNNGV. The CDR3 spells CASSLIWDGYTF. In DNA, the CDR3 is TGTGCCAGCAGCTTAATCTGGGACGGCTACACCTTC.

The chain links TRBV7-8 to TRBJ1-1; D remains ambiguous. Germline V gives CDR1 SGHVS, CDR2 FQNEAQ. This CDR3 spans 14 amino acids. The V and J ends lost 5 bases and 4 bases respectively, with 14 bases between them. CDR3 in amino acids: CASSPEAIGTEAFF. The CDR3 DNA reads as TGTGCCAGCAGCCCAGAGGCCATAGGCACTGAAGCTTTCTTT.

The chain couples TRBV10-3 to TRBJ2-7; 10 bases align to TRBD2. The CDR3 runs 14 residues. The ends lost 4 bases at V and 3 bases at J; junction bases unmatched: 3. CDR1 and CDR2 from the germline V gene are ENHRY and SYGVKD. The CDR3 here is CAISVLAGDYEQYF. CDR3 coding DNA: TGTGCCATCAGTGTCCTAGCGGGGGACTACGAGCAGTACTTC.

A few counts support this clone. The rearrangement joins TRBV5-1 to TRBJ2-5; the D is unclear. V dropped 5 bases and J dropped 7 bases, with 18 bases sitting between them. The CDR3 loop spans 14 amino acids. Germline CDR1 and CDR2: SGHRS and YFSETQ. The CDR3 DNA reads TGCGCCAGCAGTGTGAAGGCCGAGCTCGGGACCCAGTACTTC. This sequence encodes CASSVKAELGTQYF.